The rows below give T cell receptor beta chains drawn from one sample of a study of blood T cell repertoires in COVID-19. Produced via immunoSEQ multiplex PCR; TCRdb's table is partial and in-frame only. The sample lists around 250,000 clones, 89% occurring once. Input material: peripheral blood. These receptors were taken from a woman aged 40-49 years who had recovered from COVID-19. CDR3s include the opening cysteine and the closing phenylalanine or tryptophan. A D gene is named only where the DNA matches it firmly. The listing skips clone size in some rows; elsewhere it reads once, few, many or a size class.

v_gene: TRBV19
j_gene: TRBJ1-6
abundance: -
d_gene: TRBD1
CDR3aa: CASSPGTANSPLHF
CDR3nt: TGTGCCAGTAGTCCCGGGACAGCTAATTCACCCCTCCACTTT

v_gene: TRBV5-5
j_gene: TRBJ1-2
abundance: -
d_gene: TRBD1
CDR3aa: CASSLLGTGSGYTF
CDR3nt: TGTGCCAGCAGCTTGTTAGGGACAGGTTCCGGCTACACCTTC

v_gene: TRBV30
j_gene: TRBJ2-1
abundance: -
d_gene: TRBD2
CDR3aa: CAWRGGLAGERTYNEQFF
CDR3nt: TGTGCCTGGAGGGGCGGACTAGCGGGAGAGAGAACCTACAATGAGCAGTTCTTC

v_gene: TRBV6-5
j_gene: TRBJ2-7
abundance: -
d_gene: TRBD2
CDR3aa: CASRPLRLAEYEQYF
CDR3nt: TGTGCCAGCAGGCCCCTGAGACTAGCGGAATACGAGCAGTACTTC

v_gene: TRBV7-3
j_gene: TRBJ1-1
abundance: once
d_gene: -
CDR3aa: CASSLSGWDTEAFF
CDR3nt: TGTGCCAGCAGCTTATCGGGGTGGGACACTGAAGCTTTCTTT

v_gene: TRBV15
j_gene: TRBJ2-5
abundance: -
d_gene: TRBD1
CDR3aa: CATSSYIDRGLPETQYF
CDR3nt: TGTGCCACCAGCAGCTATATCGACAGGGGGCTACCGGAGACCCAGTACTTC

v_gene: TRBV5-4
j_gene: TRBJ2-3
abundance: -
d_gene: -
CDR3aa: CASSLQGDTQYF
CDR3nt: TGTGCCAGCAGCTTGCAGGGGGATACGCAGTATTTT

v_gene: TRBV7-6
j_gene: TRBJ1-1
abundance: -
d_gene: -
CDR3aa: CASSLESTGRPEAFF
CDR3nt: TGTGCCAGCAGCTTAGAATCGACGGGAAGGCCTGAAGCTTTCTTT

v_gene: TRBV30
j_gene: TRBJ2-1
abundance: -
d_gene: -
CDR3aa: CAWSVLPLPQNEQFF
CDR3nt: TGTGCCTGGAGTGTTTTGCCCCTTCCTCAGAATGAGCAGTTCTTC

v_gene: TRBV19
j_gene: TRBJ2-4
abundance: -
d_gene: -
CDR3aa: CASSINQDSPRGIQYF
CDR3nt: TGTGCCAGTAGTATCAACCAGGACAGCCCGAGGGGCATTCAGTACTTC

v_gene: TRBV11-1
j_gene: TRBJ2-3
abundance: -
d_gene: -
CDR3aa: CASSYPELPSTDTQYF
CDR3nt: TGTGCCAGCAGCTACCCCGAACTTCCTAGCACAGATACGCAGTATTTT

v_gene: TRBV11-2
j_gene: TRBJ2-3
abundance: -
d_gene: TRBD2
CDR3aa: CASSHFSGTSVDTQYF
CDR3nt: TGTGCCAGCAGCCATTTTTCCGGGACTAGCGTAGATACGCAGTATTTT

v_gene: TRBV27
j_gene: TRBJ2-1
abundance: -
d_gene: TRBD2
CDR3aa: CREGSYNEQFF
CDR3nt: TGTAGGGAGGGCTCCTACAATGAGCAGTTCTTC

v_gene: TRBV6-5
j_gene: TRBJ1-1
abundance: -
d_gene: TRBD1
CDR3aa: CASRRQGNDEAFF
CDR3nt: TGTGCCAGCAGACGACAGGGGAACGATGAAGCTTTCTTT

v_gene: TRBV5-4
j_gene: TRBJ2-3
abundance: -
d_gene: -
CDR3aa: CASSSRDKGDDTQYF
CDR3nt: TGTGCCAGCAGCTCGAGGGATAAGGGCGACGATACGCAGTATTTT

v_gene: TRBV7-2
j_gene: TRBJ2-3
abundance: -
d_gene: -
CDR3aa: CASSLGVARIAQNTQYF
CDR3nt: TGTGCCAGCAGCTTAGGCGTAGCGAGAATAGCACAGAATACGCAGTATTTT

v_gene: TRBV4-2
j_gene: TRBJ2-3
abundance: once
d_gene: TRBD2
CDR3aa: CASSLQSTSGYTDTQYF
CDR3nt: TGTGCCAGCAGCCTTCAATCCACTAGCGGCTACACAGATACGCAGTATTTT

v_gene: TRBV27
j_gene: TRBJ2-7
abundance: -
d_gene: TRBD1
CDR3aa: CASGFNRQGKGSLYEQYF
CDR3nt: TGTGCCAGCGGATTCAATCGACAGGGAAAGGGAAGTCTCTACGAGCAGTACTTC

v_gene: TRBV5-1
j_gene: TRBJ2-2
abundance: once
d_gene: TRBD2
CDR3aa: CASSFPTSEVGELFF
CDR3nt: TGCGCCAGCAGCTTCCCGACTAGCGAGGTCGGGGAGCTGTTTTTT

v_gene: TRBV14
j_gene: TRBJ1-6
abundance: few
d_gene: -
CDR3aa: CASSQEAVSPLHF
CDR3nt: TGTGCCAGCAGCCAAGAGGCTGTCTCACCCCTCCACTTT

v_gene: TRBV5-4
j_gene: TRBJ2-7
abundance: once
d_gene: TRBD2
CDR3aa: CASSLQSGGVIYEQYF
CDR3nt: TGTGCCAGCAGCTTGCAAAGCGGGGGGGTAATATACGAGCAGTACTTC

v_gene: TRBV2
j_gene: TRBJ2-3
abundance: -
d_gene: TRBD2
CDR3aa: CASGVAGGGDTQYF
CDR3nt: TGTGCCAGCGGAGTAGCGGGAGGGGGAGATACGCAGTATTTT

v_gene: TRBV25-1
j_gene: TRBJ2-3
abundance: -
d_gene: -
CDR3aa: CASRVGDTQYF
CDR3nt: TGTGCCAGCAGGGTCGGGGATACGCAGTATTTT

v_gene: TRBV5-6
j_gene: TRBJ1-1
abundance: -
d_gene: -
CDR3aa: CASSAGALWNTEAFF
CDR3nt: TGTGCCAGCAGCGCGGGCGCACTGTGGAACACTGAAGCTTTCTTT

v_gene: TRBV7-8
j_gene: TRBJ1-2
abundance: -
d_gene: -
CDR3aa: CASSLVLGRVEGGYTF
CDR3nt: TGTGCCAGCAGCTTAGTCTTGGGCAGGGTAGAAGGTGGCTACACCTTC

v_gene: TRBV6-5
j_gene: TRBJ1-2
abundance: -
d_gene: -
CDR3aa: CAIVRDTYGYTF
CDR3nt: TGTGCCATCGTCCGGGACACTTATGGCTACACCTTC

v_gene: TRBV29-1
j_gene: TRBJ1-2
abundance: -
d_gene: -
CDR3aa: CSVEDRRLLNYGYTF
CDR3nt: TGCAGCGTTGAAGACCGCAGGTTGTTAAACTATGGCTACACCTTC

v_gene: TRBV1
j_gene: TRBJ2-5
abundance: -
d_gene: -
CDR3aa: CTSSQDPPLTGLGVQETQYF
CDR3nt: TGCACCAGCAGCCAAGACCCCCCCCTCACAGGGCTCGGGGTCCAAGAGACCCAGTACTTC

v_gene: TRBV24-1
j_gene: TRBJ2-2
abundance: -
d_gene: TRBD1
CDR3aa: CATSGTGGNTGELFF
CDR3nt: TGTGCCACCAGTGGGACAGGGGGTAACACCGGGGAGCTGTTTTTT

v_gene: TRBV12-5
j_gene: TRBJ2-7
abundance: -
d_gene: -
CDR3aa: CASGWGEAGHVYEQYF
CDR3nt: TGTGCTAGTGGTTGGGGTGAAGCGGGACACGTCTACGAGCAGTACTTC

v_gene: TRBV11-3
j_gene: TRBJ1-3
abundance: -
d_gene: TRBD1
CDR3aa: CASSPRTGGLVNTIYF
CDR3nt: TGTGCCAGCAGCCCCCGGACAGGGGGCTTAGTAAACACCATATATTTT

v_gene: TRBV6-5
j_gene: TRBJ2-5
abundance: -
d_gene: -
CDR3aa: CASRQGGAETQYF
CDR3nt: TGTGCCAGCAGGCAAGGGGGGGCCGAGACCCAGTACTTC

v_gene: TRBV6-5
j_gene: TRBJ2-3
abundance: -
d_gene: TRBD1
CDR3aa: CASSPRTGADTQYF
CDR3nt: TGTGCCAGCAGTCCACGGACAGGGGCAGATACGCAGTATTTT

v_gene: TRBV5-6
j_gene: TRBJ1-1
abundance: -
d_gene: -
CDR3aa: CASSVGGGTEAFF
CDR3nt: TGTGCCAGCAGCGTAGGAGGTGGCACTGAAGCTTTCTTT

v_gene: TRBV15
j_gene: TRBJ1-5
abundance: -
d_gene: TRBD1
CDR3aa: CATSTGQGSGNQPQHF
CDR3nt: TGTGCCACCAGCACGGGACAGGGGAGTGGCAATCAGCCCCAGCATTTT

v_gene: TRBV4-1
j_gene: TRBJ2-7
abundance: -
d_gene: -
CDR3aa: CASSRVQGGVNEQYF
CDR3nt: TGCGCCAGCAGCCGAGTACAGGGCGGCGTAAACGAGCAGTACTTC

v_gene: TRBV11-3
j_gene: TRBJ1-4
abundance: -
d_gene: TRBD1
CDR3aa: CASNNPTGGQEKLFF
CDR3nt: TGTGCCAGCAATAACCCGACAGGGGGCCAGGAAAAACTGTTTTTT

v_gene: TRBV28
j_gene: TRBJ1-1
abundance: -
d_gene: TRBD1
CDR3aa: CASSIQGAVLKAFF
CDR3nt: TGTGCCAGCAGTATACAGGGGGCAGTTTTGAAAGCTTTCTTT

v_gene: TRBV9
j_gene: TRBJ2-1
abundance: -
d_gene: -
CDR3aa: CASSYPQAGGRNEQFF
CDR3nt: TGTGCCAGCAGCTACCCGCAGGCGGGCGGTAGAAATGAGCAGTTCTTC

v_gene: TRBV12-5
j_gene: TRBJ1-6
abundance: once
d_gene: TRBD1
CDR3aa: CASGPGDRMTNSPLHF
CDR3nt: TGTGCTAGTGGTCCGGGGGACAGGATGACCAATTCACCCCTCCACTTT